This T cell receptor (beta chain) emerged from a study of shared clonotypes between healthy human individuals. Points from the study as a whole: Roughly 5.3% of naive CD4 clonotypes were common to a handful of donors.

Naive CD8 populations comprised CD45RO-negative cells positively selected for CCR7, excluding terminally differentiated effector memory CD45RA+ cells. Deep-level assay runs were performed. The protocol was immunoSEQ multiplex PCR, while the TCRdb copy is restricted to in-frame clones and leaves out a portion. Among about 2 million clones listed, about 94% were seen once. In the case of this clone: Its antigen is still unknown.

CDR1 is SGHAT, CDR2 FQDESV, per germline (reference sequence). The CDR3 has 17 residues. The ends lost 3 bases at V and 4 bases at J; junction bases unmatched: 12. The chain is built from TRBV11-1 and TRBJ2-1, with 7 bases that match TRBD2. Sequenced: naive CD8+ T cells sorted from blood. This clonotype was sampled from a man younger than 30 in good health. This CDR3 is CASSFGEGSWIYNEQFF. CDR3 in DNA: TGTGCCAGCAGCTTCGGGGAGGGGAGTTGGATATACAATGAGCAGTTCTTC.